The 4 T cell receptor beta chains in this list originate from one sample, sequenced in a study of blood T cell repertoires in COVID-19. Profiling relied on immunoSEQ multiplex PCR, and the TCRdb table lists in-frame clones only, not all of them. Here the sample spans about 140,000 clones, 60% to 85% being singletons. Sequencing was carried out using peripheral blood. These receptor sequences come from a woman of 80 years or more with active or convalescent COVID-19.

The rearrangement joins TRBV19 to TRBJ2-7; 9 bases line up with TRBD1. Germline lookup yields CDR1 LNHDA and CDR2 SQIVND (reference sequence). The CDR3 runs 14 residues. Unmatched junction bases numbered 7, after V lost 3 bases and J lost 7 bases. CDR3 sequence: CASSISGQGEEQYF. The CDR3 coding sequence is TGTGCCAGTAGTATCTCGGGACAGGGAGAAGAGCAGTACTTC.

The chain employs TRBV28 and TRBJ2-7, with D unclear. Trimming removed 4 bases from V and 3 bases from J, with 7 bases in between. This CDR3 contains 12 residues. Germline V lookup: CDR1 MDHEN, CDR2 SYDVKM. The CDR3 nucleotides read TGTGCCAGCAGTTCTCCCGGCTACGAGCAGTACTTC. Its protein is CASSSPGYEQYF.

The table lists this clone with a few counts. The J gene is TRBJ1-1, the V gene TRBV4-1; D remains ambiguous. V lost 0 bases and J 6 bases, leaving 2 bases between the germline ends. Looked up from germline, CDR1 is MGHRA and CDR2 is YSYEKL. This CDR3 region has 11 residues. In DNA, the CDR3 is TGCGCCAGCAGCCAAGACTCTGAAGCTTTCTTT. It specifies CASSQDSEAFF.

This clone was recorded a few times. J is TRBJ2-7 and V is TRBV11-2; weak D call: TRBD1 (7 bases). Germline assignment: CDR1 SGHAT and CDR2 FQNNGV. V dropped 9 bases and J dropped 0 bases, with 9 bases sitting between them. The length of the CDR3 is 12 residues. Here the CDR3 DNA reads TGTGCCAGTCAGGGGGGCTCCTACGAGCAGTACTTC. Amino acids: CASQGGSYEQYF.